This T cell receptor beta chain was captured by sequencing in a study of blood T cell repertoires in COVID-19. In the study overall: The United States, Italy and Spain were the sources of the acute and convalescent COVID-19 samples.

Participants were placed into cohorts based on the clinical history they reported. No more than 2 weeks before study entry, exposed participants had met a case of COVID-19. Trimming removed 0 bases from V and 0 bases from J, with 15 bases in between. The length of the CDR3 is 16 residues. From germline, CDR1 is GTSNPN and CDR2 SVGIG (reference sequence). The assay was immunoSEQ multiplex PCR, and TCRdb's table has in-frame clones only and misses some. Of 200,000 to 300,000 clones in the sample, about nine tenths were seen once. The source of this sequence is a man in his fifties or sixties who had been exposed to COVID-19. The sequencing input was PBMCs or T cells enriched from blood (not recorded which). The V call is TRBV30, the J call TRBJ2-7; possible D gene TRBD1, 5 bases. The CDR3 is CAWSVQVSTTSYEQYF. The CDR3 DNA is TGTGCCTGGAGTGTACAGGTCAGCACCACCTCCTACGAGCAGTACTTC. The complete variable domain, with remaining parts taken from reference TRBV30 and TRBJ2-7, reads SQTIHQWPATLVQPVGSPLSLECTVEGTSNPNLYWYRQAAGRGLQLLFYSVGIGQISSEVPQNLSASRPQDRQFILSSKKLLLSDSGFYLCAWSVQVSTTSYEQYFGPGTRLTVT.